This TCR beta chain was profiled in a study of T cell responses to AZD1222 COVID-19 vaccine. The method was immunoSEQ multiplex PCR; TCRdb's version includes in-frame clones alone and lacks a portion of them. The profile shows around 180,000 clones, around 89% of them singletons. Details on this clone: No antigen is known for it.

Germline lookup yields CDR1 LGHNA and CDR2 YNFKEQ. V dropped 3 bases and J dropped 4; count of bases not matched to a gene: 5. The CDR3 has 16 residues. General study results and limits: It was only after the peak T cell response that any repertoires were sampled. The CD4 TCRs associated with vaccination extended across spike and predominated at 160-218 and 743-854. Baseline testing showed seropositivity in only 5 or 6 AZD1222 recipients. The donor group comprised mostly white British people and more females; the analysis possibly underestimated clonal diversity.

The sequencing here drew on peripheral blood, taken 28 days after the second AZD1222 dose. The chain carries TRBV4-2 and TRBJ2-2; 10 nucleotides line up with TRBD1. This TCR was sampled from an adult who received the AZD1222 COVID-19 vaccine. CDR3 bases: TGTGCCAGCAGCCACCTCCGGACAGGGGGCACCGGGGAGCTGTTTTTT. It is translated as CASSHLRTGGTGELFF.